Presented here are 13 T cell receptor beta chains from one specimen sequenced in a study of T cells in Graves' hyperthyroidism and ophthalmopathy. Researchers amplified the TCR beta CDR3 regions from RNA transcripts. The HTBI set primed first-round TCR CDR3 RT-PCR. TCRdb used MiXCR to reprocess the multiplex PCR reads, holding one entry per CDR3 protein. The profile shows roughly 660,000 distinct CDR3 sequences, around 16% of them singletons. Specimen: blood. These receptors were taken from a man aged 50 to 60 with Graves' hyperthyroidism.

This clonotype was recorded at least ten times. The chain recombines TRBV10-3 with TRBJ2-3; D possibly uses TRBD1 or TRBD2 (5 bases each). This CDR3 is 15 amino acids long. Looked up from germline, CDR1 is ENHRY and CDR2 is SYGVKD. V lost 6 bases and J lost 2, with 15 bases in between. CDR3 protein: CAIRSSGSLTDTQYF. Written as DNA, the CDR3 is TGTGCCATCAGGAGCTCAGGGAGTCTCACAGATACGCAGTATTTT.

Only a few counts were recorded for this clonotype. The chain links TRBV30 to TRBJ2-6; D unclear. The CDR3 covers 14 residues. Germline V gene lookup returns CDR1 GTSNPN and CDR2 SVGIG (reference sequence). Trimming shortened V by 8 bases and J by 3 bases, and 14 bases separated the two germline ends. In nucleotides, the CDR3 is TGTGCCGGGCCGTCGAAGATTGGGGCCAACGTCCTGACTTTC. Its translation: CAGPSKIGANVLTF.

This clonotype has more than one count but fewer than ten. The rearrangement joins TRBV5-1 to TRBJ2-2; D ambiguous. CDR3 length equals 12 residues. V lost 4 bases, J lost 3 bases, and 4 bases lay in between. The V gene's germline CDR1 is SGHRS and CDR2 YFSETQ. CDR3 coding DNA: TGCGCCAGCAGCGCATACACCGGGGAGCTGTTTTTT. This encodes CASSAYTGELFF.

This clonotype was seen ten or more times. This chain joins TRBV7-9 and TRBJ1-1; no clear D. The germline V and J ends were trimmed by 5 bases and 1 base, with 17 bases remaining between them. Germline loops: CDR1 SEHNR, CDR2 FQNEAQ (reference sequence). The CDR3 is made up of 16 amino acids. CDR3: CASSPYPTSQNTEAFF. The DNA of the CDR3 is TGTGCCAGCAGCCCTTACCCAACCAGCCAGAACACTGAAGCTTTCTTT.

Many counts were recorded for this clonotype. The rearrangement links TRBV20-1 to TRBJ2-2, with 11 nucleotides matching TRBD2. CDR3 size: 16 residues. Losses at the gene ends were 1 base for V and 4 bases for J; bases not matched to a gene: 5. The germline V gene has CDR1 DFQATT and CDR2 SNEGSKA (reference sequence). CDR3 coding DNA: TGCAGTGCTAGAGTTAGCGGGAGGGCCCTCACCGGGGAGCTGTTTTTT. Its protein product is CSARVSGRALTGELFF.

This clonotype has ten or more counts. This sequence joins TRBV9 and TRBJ2-5, with a weak D call TRBD2 (6 bases). Between the trimmed V and J ends, which lost 0 bases and 1 base, there was a span of 13 bases. Germline-derived CDR1 and CDR2 are SGDLS and YYNGEE. CDR3 length equals 16 residues. CDR3 DNA sequence: TGTGCCAGCAGCGTAGCTCGAATTAGCGGCCAAGAGACCCAGTACTTC. Residues: CASSVARISGQETQYF.

The chain couples TRBV30 to TRBJ2-2, with D perhaps TRBD1 or TRBD2 (5 bases each). This CDR3 region has 11 residues. V lost 5 bases, J lost 6 bases, and 7 bases lay in between. CDR1 is GTSNPN, CDR2 SVGIG, per germline (reference sequence). The DNA for the CDR3 is TGTGCCTGGGGGGGTGCCGGGGAGCTGTTTTTT. Protein sequence: CAWGGAGELFF.

The J gene is TRBJ2-5, the V gene TRBV7-2; D is possibly TRBD1 or TRBD2 (6 bases each). The CDR3 is made up of 15 amino acids. V lost 4 bases and J 7 bases, leaving 19 bases between the germline ends. The germline gives CDR1 SGHTA, CDR2 FQGNSA. The CDR3 spells CASSSGTTWGGTQYF. The CDR3, as DNA: TGTGCCAGCAGCTCGGGGACAACCTGGGGAGGGACCCAGTACTTC.

In its sample, this clonotype was seen many times. This chain joins TRBV3-1 and TRBJ1-2, with D possibly matching TRBD1 (5 bases). This CDR3 comprises 15 residues. Germline V gene lookup returns CDR1 LGHDT and CDR2 YNNKEL (reference sequence). V was shortened by 1 base and J by 6 bases, with 15 bases between the two germline ends. CDR3 amino acids: CASSQGLLRGDGYTF. CDR3 nucleotides: TGTGCCAGCAGCCAAGGCCTCCTGAGGGGCGATGGCTACACCTTC.

This clonotype showed up just a few times. This chain connects TRBV7-9 to TRBJ2-3; D is uncertain. With 1 base removed from V and 2 bases from J, the gap between germline ends came to 10 bases. This CDR3 has 15 residues. Germline lookup yields CDR1 SEHNR and CDR2 FQNEAQ (reference sequence). CDR3 region: CASSLGLGLTDTQYF. The CDR3 region has the DNA TGTGCCAGCAGCTTAGGCCTGGGTCTCACAGATACGCAGTATTTT.

This clonotype was counted at least ten times. This rearrangement joins TRBV28 to TRBJ1-5; TRBD1 is a possible D gene (6 bases). V was trimmed by 4 bases and J by 3 bases, leaving 13 bases between them. Germline V gene lookup returns CDR1 MDHEN and CDR2 SYDVKM. The CDR3 length is 15 residues. The CDR3 reads CASSSPSGVNQPQHF. The CDR3 bases are TGTGCCAGCAGTTCCCCCTCAGGGGTCAATCAGCCCCAGCATTTT.

This clonotype showed up many times. The chain couples TRBV7-2 to TRBJ2-1; 8 nucleotides match TRBD1. The CDR3 runs 16 residues. CDR1 is SGHTA and CDR2 is FQGNSA in the germline V gene. The junction had 10 bases not matched to a gene; V was cut back by 5 bases and J by 4 bases. Written as DNA, the CDR3 is TGTGCCAGCAGCCGCCCCGACAGGGGACTGTACAATGAGCAGTTCTTC. Translated, it gives CASSRPDRGLYNEQFF.

This clonotype has more than one count but fewer than ten. This rearrangement joins TRBV5-1 to TRBJ2-6; a possible D gene is TRBD1 (5 bases). The CDR3 runs 16 residues. Trimming removed 4 bases at V and 1 base at J, with 12 bases between. Germline values: CDR1 SGHRS, CDR2 YFSETQ. The CDR3 protein is CASSPIQASGANVLTF. CDR3 DNA sequence: TGCGCCAGCAGCCCCATACAGGCTTCTGGGGCCAACGTCCTGACTTTC.